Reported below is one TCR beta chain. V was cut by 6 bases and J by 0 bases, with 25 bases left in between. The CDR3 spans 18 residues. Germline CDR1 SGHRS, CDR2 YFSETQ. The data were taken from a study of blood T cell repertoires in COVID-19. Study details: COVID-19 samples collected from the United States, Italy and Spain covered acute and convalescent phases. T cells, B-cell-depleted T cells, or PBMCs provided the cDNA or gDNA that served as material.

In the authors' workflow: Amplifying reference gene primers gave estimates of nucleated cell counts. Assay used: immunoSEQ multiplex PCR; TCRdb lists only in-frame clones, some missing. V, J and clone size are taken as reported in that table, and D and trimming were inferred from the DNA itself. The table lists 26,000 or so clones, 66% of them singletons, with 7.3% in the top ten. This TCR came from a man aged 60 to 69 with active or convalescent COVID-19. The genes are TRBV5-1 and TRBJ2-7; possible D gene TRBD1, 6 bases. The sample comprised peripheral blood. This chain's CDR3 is CASTGPQDSPLSSYEQYF. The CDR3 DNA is TGCGCCAGCACCGGTCCTCAGGACAGCCCTCTGAGCTCCTACGAGCAGTACTTC.